Listed below are T cell receptor beta chains from one sample, sequenced in a study of blood T cell repertoires in COVID-19. The protocol was immunoSEQ multiplex PCR, while the TCRdb copy is restricted to in-frame clones and leaves out a portion. The table lists about 170,000 clones, 83% of them singletons. The sequenced sample consisted of PBMCs or T cells enriched from blood (not recorded which). The receptors originated from a woman aged 45-60 years who had recovered from COVID-19. The CDR3 runs from the conserved cysteine through the conserved F or W. The order of the fields is J gene, clone size, V gene, D gene, CDR3 DNA, CDR3 protein. The D gene is left open where the match is weak. The size of a clone is reported for some rows only, either as once, few or many, or as a class for expanded clones.

J gene: TRBJ2-3
clone size: .
V gene: TRBV4-3
D gene: TRBD2
CDR3 DNA: TGCGCCAGCAGCCAAGATCTTGGTAGCGGGAGTCCAGATACGCAGTATTTT
CDR3 protein: CASSQDLGSGSPDTQYF

J gene: TRBJ1-2
clone size: .
V gene: TRBV12-3/TRBV12-4
D gene: .
CDR3 DNA: TGTGCCAGCAGATCTTCGGGAAGCAATGGCTACACCTTC
CDR3 protein: CASRSSGSNGYTF

J gene: TRBJ2-1
clone size: .
V gene: TRBV24-1
D gene: .
CDR3 DNA: TGTGCCACCAGTGATTTGCAGGCCCCCGACCCCCCCCACTCCTACAATGAGCAGTTCTTC
CDR3 protein: CATSDLQAPDPPHSYNEQFF

J gene: TRBJ1-1
clone size: medium-sized
V gene: TRBV7-8
D gene: .
CDR3 DNA: TGTGCCAGCATCGATTTCCTACAGATGAACACTGAAGCTTTCTTT
CDR3 protein: CASIDFLQMNTEAFF

J gene: TRBJ1-5
clone size: .
V gene: TRBV9
D gene: .
CDR3 DNA: TGTGCCAGCAGCCCTACGGGGGGGTTTGGGCCCCAGCATTTT
CDR3 protein: CASSPTGGFGPQHF

J gene: TRBJ2-6
clone size: .
V gene: TRBV5-4
D gene: .
CDR3 DNA: TGTGCCAGCAGCTATGGACTCCCCTCTGGGGCCAACGTCCTGACTTTC
CDR3 protein: CASSYGLPSGANVLTF

J gene: TRBJ2-5
clone size: once
V gene: TRBV11-2
D gene: .
CDR3 DNA: TGTGCCAGCAGCTTAGGACTCCGGGAGACCCAGTACTTC
CDR3 protein: CASSLGLRETQYF

J gene: TRBJ2-6
clone size: once
V gene: TRBV5-6
D gene: TRBD2
CDR3 DNA: TGTGCCAGCAGCTTAAACGGGAGGGCAGGGGCCAACGTCCTGACTTTC
CDR3 protein: CASSLNGRAGANVLTF

J gene: TRBJ1-5
clone size: .
V gene: TRBV7-2
D gene: TRBD1
CDR3 DNA: TGTGCCAGCAGCCCAGGACAGGGCAATCAGCCCCAGCATTTT
CDR3 protein: CASSPGQGNQPQHF

J gene: TRBJ1-4
clone size: .
V gene: TRBV14
D gene: .
CDR3 DNA: TGTGCCAGCAGCCAATGGAGACAGACTAATGAAAAACTGTTTTTT
CDR3 protein: CASSQWRQTNEKLFF

J gene: TRBJ2-2
clone size: .
V gene: TRBV2
D gene: TRBD1
CDR3 DNA: TGTGCCATTCGAGGATACAGGGGACCGAACACCGGGGAGCTGTTTTTT
CDR3 protein: CAIRGYRGPNTGELFF

J gene: TRBJ1-5
clone size: .
V gene: TRBV7-8
D gene: .
CDR3 DNA: TGTGCCAGCAGCTTACTGCCTGTATCCTCAGGACAGCCCCAGCATTTT
CDR3 protein: CASSLLPVSSGQPQHF

J gene: TRBJ2-3
clone size: .
V gene: TRBV13
D gene: TRBD1
CDR3 DNA: TGTGCCAGCAGCCCCCGGGACAGGGGCACAGATACGCAGTATTTT
CDR3 protein: CASSPRDRGTDTQYF

J gene: TRBJ1-1
clone size: .
V gene: TRBV18
D gene: .
CDR3 DNA: TGTGCCAGCTCAATAAGCGGGAACACTGAAGCTTTCTTT
CDR3 protein: CASSISGNTEAFF

J gene: TRBJ1-2
clone size: .
V gene: TRBV9
D gene: TRBD1
CDR3 DNA: TGTGCCAGCAGCGAGGCGGACAGGGTCTACTATGGCTACACCTTC
CDR3 protein: CASSEADRVYYGYTF

J gene: TRBJ2-5
clone size: .
V gene: TRBV5-6
D gene: TRBD1
CDR3 DNA: TGTGCCAGCAGCTTGGGACAGGGGGCACAAGAGACCCAGTACTTC
CDR3 protein: CASSLGQGAQETQYF

J gene: TRBJ2-3
clone size: once
V gene: TRBV2
D gene: TRBD2
CDR3 DNA: TGTGCCAGCAGTGAAGGGACTAGCGGAAGCACAGATACGCAGTATTTT
CDR3 protein: CASSEGTSGSTDTQYF

J gene: TRBJ1-2
clone size: .
V gene: TRBV30
D gene: .
CDR3 DNA: TGTGCCTGCCCGATAGGACAACAAGCTAACTATGGCTACACCTTC
CDR3 protein: CACPIGQQANYGYTF

J gene: TRBJ2-5
clone size: .
V gene: TRBV3-1/TRBV3-2
D gene: .
CDR3 DNA: TGTGCCAGCAGCCAAGCCCCAGCAGCGGAGACCCAGTACTTC
CDR3 protein: CASSQAPAAETQYF

J gene: TRBJ1-3
clone size: .
V gene: TRBV6-5
D gene: .
CDR3 DNA: TGTGCCAGCAGTTACTCCCACTCTGGAAACACCATATATTTT
CDR3 protein: CASSYSHSGNTIYF

J gene: TRBJ1-2
clone size: .
V gene: TRBV19
D gene: .
CDR3 DNA: TGTGCCTCTACCGGGGGGCTCTATGGCTACACCTTC
CDR3 protein: CASTGGLYGYTF

J gene: TRBJ2-1
clone size: .
V gene: TRBV6-5
D gene: .
CDR3 DNA: TGTGCCAGCAGTTACTCGAATCGACTAACCAATGAGCAGTTCTTC
CDR3 protein: CASSYSNRLTNEQFF

J gene: TRBJ2-5
clone size: .
V gene: TRBV19
D gene: TRBD2
CDR3 DNA: TGTGCCACCTCACTAGCGGGGACGGAGACCCAGTACTTC
CDR3 protein: CATSLAGTETQYF

J gene: TRBJ2-3
clone size: .
V gene: TRBV6-4
D gene: TRBD1
CDR3 DNA: TGTGCCAGCAGCGTCACAGGGGTTGGCGCAGATACGCAGTATTTT
CDR3 protein: CASSVTGVGADTQYF

J gene: TRBJ1-1
clone size: once
V gene: TRBV11-2
D gene: TRBD1
CDR3 DNA: TGTGCCAGCAGCCCGGGACAGGGCACGAACACTGAAGCTTTCTTT
CDR3 protein: CASSPGQGTNTEAFF

J gene: TRBJ2-1
clone size: .
V gene: TRBV28
D gene: TRBD2
CDR3 DNA: TGTGCCAGCAGTTTCGCCCTAGCGGGGGCGGCTGAGCAGTTCTTC
CDR3 protein: CASSFALAGAAEQFF

J gene: TRBJ1-1
clone size: once
V gene: TRBV6-5
D gene: .
CDR3 DNA: TGTGCCAGCAGTTACGAACATCGGAACACTGAAGCTTTCTTT
CDR3 protein: CASSYEHRNTEAFF

J gene: TRBJ1-2
clone size: .
V gene: TRBV5-8
D gene: .
CDR3 DNA: TGTGCCAGCAGCTTGCTCAACAGGGAGAATGGCTACACCTTC
CDR3 protein: CASSLLNRENGYTF

J gene: TRBJ1-4
clone size: .
V gene: TRBV28
D gene: .
CDR3 DNA: TGTGCCAGCAGTTCACCGACAAGGGGGACTAATGAAAAACTGTTTTTT
CDR3 protein: CASSSPTRGTNEKLFF

J gene: TRBJ2-1
clone size: .
V gene: TRBV19
D gene: TRBD1
CDR3 DNA: TGTGCCAGTAATCCAAGACAGGGATTCGGCAATGAGCAGTTCTTC
CDR3 protein: CASNPRQGFGNEQFF

J gene: TRBJ2-3
clone size: once
V gene: TRBV10-1
D gene: .
CDR3 DNA: TGCGCCAGCAGTGGAGGGTCTCGGACAGATACGCAGTATTTT
CDR3 protein: CASSGGSRTDTQYF

J gene: TRBJ2-1
clone size: .
V gene: TRBV5-5
D gene: TRBD1
CDR3 DNA: TGTGCCAGCAGCAAGGGACAGGGGGCTGGGAATGAGCAGTTCTTC
CDR3 protein: CASSKGQGAGNEQFF

J gene: TRBJ1-6
clone size: .
V gene: TRBV25-1
D gene: TRBD1
CDR3 DNA: TGTGCCAGCGGAGGACAGGGGGCTAATTCACCCCTCCACTTT
CDR3 protein: CASGGQGANSPLHF

J gene: TRBJ1-4
clone size: .
V gene: TRBV30
D gene: .
CDR3 DNA: TGTGCCTGGAGTGTACGAGGGTTCCCTAATGAAAAACTGTTTTTT
CDR3 protein: CAWSVRGFPNEKLFF

J gene: TRBJ1-3
clone size: .
V gene: TRBV27
D gene: .
CDR3 DNA: TGTGCCAGCAGTCGGTCTCCGGTCTCCACTGGAAACACCATATATTTT
CDR3 protein: CASSRSPVSTGNTIYF

J gene: TRBJ2-5
clone size: .
V gene: TRBV11-1
D gene: .
CDR3 DNA: TGTGCCAGCAGCCGTCAGGCCGGACAAGAGACCCAGTACTTC
CDR3 protein: CASSRQAGQETQYF

J gene: TRBJ2-1
clone size: few
V gene: TRBV11-1
D gene: TRBD2
CDR3 DNA: TGTGCCAGCAGCCCCGGGGGCGGGGGGCATTATCTTGAGCAGTTCTTC
CDR3 protein: CASSPGGGGHYLEQFF

J gene: TRBJ2-1
clone size: .
V gene: TRBV20-1
D gene: .
CDR3 DNA: TGCAGTGCTGGACAGTTTGAGCAGTTCTTC
CDR3 protein: CSAGQFEQFF

J gene: TRBJ2-1
clone size: .
V gene: TRBV2
D gene: TRBD2
CDR3 DNA: TGTGCCAGCAGTGAGACGGGGGGGAGAAATGAGCAGTTCTTC
CDR3 protein: CASSETGGRNEQFF

J gene: TRBJ1-1
clone size: .
V gene: TRBV29-1
D gene: .
CDR3 DNA: TGCAGCGTCCCAAAATCCAGGGGTGTCAGCACTGAAGCTTTCTTT
CDR3 protein: CSVPKSRGVSTEAFF

J gene: TRBJ1-2
clone size: .
V gene: TRBV28
D gene: .
CDR3 DNA: TGTGCCAGCAGCACCCCTACCTTAAACTATGGCTACACCTTC
CDR3 protein: CASSTPTLNYGYTF

J gene: TRBJ1-4
clone size: .
V gene: TRBV9
D gene: .
CDR3 DNA: TGTGCCAGCAGCGTAGCTACCCCCGGGGCAACTAATGAAAAACTGTTTTTT
CDR3 protein: CASSVATPGATNEKLFF

J gene: TRBJ1-1
clone size: .
V gene: TRBV18
D gene: TRBD1
CDR3 DNA: TGTGCCAGCTCACCACCCGGACAGGCGGCTGAAGCTTTCTTT
CDR3 protein: CASSPPGQAAEAFF

J gene: TRBJ1-2
clone size: few
V gene: TRBV19
D gene: .
CDR3 DNA: TGTGCCAGTAGTAGGACATCAGTCCTCCCATCCTATGGCTACACCTTC
CDR3 protein: CASSRTSVLPSYGYTF

J gene: TRBJ1-1
clone size: few
V gene: TRBV18
D gene: .
CDR3 DNA: TGTGCCAGCTCACCACGGCGGGACAACACTGAAGCTTTCTTT
CDR3 protein: CASSPRRDNTEAFF

J gene: TRBJ1-1
clone size: .
V gene: TRBV27
D gene: .
CDR3 DNA: TGTGCCAGCAGTCCCTTAAAGTTAACAGACATGAACACTGAAGCTTTCTTT
CDR3 protein: CASSPLKLTDMNTEAFF

J gene: TRBJ1-2
clone size: .
V gene: TRBV19
D gene: .
CDR3 DNA: TGTGCCAGTAGAGCCGGGTCTTCTGGCTATGGCTACACCTTC
CDR3 protein: CASRAGSSGYGYTF

J gene: TRBJ2-5
clone size: .
V gene: TRBV6-5
D gene: TRBD2
CDR3 DNA: TGTGCCAGCAGTTACACTAGCGGGAGCCGGGAGACCCAGTACTTC
CDR3 protein: CASSYTSGSRETQYF

J gene: TRBJ2-5
clone size: .
V gene: TRBV11-1
D gene: TRBD2
CDR3 DNA: TGTGCCAGCAGCTTGGCGGGGGGACAAGAGACCCAGTACTTC
CDR3 protein: CASSLAGGQETQYF

J gene: TRBJ2-1
clone size: .
V gene: TRBV19
D gene: .
CDR3 DNA: TGTGCCAGTAGTATCCACCGGGAAGGCGATGAGCAGTTCTTC
CDR3 protein: CASSIHREGDEQFF

J gene: TRBJ2-3
clone size: .
V gene: TRBV6-4
D gene: .
CDR3 DNA: TGTGCCAGCAGGGACCGGCGGGGGCCCGGTTTGACGCAGTATTTT
CDR3 protein: CASRDRRGPGLTQYF

J gene: TRBJ1-6
clone size: few
V gene: TRBV11-3
D gene: TRBD1
CDR3 DNA: TGTGCCAGCAGCTTAGACCAAGGGGGCTCGGGAAGAGGTTCACCCCTCCACTTT
CDR3 protein: CASSLDQGGSGRGSPLHF

J gene: TRBJ2-1
clone size: .
V gene: TRBV5-4
D gene: .
CDR3 DNA: TGTGCCAGCAGCCGGGGAGGCGGGGGCCCGGGCCGCTACAATGAGCAGTTCTTC
CDR3 protein: CASSRGGGGPGRYNEQFF

J gene: TRBJ2-1
clone size: .
V gene: TRBV6-5
D gene: TRBD1
CDR3 DNA: TGTGCCAGCCAGGGGGACTCCTACAATGAGCAGTTCTTC
CDR3 protein: CASQGDSYNEQFF

J gene: TRBJ1-4
clone size: once
V gene: TRBV21-1
D gene: .
CDR3 DNA: TGTGCCAGCAGCAAAACCGCGACAGGGGGTTTACTATGGGCTAATGAAAAACTGTTTTTT
CDR3 protein: CASSKTATGGLLWANEKLFF

J gene: TRBJ1-3
clone size: once
V gene: TRBV12-3/TRBV12-4
D gene: .
CDR3 DNA: TGTGCCAGCACCGAGACTGGAAACACCATATATTTT
CDR3 protein: CASTETGNTIYF

J gene: TRBJ1-2
clone size: .
V gene: TRBV28
D gene: .
CDR3 DNA: TGTGCCAGCAGTTTAGCCCCTACGGTTGGCTATGGCTACACCTTC
CDR3 protein: CASSLAPTVGYGYTF

J gene: TRBJ2-6
clone size: .
V gene: TRBV5-5
D gene: .
CDR3 DNA: TGTGCCAGCAGCTTGGCCCTCGGGACATCGGGGGCCAACGTCCTGACTTTC
CDR3 protein: CASSLALGTSGANVLTF

J gene: TRBJ2-5
clone size: .
V gene: TRBV12-3/TRBV12-4
D gene: .
CDR3 DNA: TGTGCCAGCAGGATACAGGGCGAGCTGGACTTC
CDR3 protein: CASRIQGELDF